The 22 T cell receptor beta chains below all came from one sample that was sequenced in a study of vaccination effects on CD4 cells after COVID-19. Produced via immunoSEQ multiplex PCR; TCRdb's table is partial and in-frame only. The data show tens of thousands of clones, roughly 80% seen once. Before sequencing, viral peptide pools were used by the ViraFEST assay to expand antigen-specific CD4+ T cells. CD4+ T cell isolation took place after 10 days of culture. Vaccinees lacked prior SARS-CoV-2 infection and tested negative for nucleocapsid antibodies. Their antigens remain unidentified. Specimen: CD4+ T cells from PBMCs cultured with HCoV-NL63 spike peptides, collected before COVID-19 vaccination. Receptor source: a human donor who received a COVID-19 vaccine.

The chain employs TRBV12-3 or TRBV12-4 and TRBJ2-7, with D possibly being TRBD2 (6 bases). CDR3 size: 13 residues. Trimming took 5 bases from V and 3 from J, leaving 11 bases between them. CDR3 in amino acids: CASSVQGLYEQYF. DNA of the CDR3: TGTGCCAGCAGTGTCCAGGGACTCTACGAGCAGTACTTC.

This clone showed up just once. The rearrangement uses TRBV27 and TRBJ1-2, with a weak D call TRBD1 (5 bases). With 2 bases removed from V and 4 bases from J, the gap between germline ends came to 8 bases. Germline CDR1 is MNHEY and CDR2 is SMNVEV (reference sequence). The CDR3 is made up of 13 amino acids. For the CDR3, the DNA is TGTGCCAGCAGTTTACGAAGGGGCTATGGCTACACCTTC. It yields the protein CASSLRRGYGYTF.

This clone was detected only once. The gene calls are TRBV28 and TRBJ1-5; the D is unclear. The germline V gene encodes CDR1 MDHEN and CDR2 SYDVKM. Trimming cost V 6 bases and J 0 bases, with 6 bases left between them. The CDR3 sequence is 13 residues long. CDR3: CASSSYSNQPQHF. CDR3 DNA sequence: TGTGCCAGCAGCTCGTATAGCAATCAGCCCCAGCATTTT.

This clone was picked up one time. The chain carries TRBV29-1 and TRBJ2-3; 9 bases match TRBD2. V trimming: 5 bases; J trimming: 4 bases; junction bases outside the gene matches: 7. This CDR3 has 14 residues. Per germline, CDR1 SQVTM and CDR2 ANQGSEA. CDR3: CSVLAGVYADTQYF. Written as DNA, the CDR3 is TGCAGCGTTTTAGCGGGAGTTTACGCAGATACGCAGTATTTT.

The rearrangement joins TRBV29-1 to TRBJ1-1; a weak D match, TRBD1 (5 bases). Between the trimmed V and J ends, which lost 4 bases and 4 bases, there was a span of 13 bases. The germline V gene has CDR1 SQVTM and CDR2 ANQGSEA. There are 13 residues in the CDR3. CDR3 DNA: TGCAGCGTTGCACGGGGCCGGAGCACTGAAGCTTTCTTT. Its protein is CSVARGRSTEAFF.

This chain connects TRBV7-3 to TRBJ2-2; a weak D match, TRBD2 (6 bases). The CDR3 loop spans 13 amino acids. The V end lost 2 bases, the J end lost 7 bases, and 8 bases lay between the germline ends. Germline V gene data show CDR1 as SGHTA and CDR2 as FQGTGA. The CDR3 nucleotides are TGTGCCAGCAGCTTAGGAGGGAGCGGGGAGCTGTTTTTT. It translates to CASSLGGSGELFF. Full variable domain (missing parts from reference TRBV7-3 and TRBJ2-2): GAGVSQTPSNKVTEKGKYVELRCDPISGHTALYWYRQSLGQGPEFLIYFQGTGAADDSGLPNDRFFAVRPEGSVSTLKIQRTERGDSAVYLCASSLGGSGELFFGEGSRLTVL.

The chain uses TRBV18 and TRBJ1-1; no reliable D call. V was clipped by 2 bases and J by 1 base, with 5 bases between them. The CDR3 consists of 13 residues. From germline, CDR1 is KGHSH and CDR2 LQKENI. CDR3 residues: CASSPGENTEAFF. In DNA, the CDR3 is TGTGCCAGCTCACCAGGTGAGAACACTGAAGCTTTCTTT.

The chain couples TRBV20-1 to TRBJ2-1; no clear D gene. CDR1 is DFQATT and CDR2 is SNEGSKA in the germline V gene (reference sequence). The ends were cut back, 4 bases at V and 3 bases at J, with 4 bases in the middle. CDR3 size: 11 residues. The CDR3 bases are TGCAGTGCTAACCGCTACAATGAGCAGTTCTTC. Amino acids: CSANRYNEQFF.

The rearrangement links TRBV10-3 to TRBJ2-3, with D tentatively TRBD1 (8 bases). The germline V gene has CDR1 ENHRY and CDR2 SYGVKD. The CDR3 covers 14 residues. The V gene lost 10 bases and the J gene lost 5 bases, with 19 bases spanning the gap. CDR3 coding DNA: TGTGCCACTTCACAGGGGGGGGGAGAAGATACGCAGTATTTT. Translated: CATSQGGGEDTQYF.

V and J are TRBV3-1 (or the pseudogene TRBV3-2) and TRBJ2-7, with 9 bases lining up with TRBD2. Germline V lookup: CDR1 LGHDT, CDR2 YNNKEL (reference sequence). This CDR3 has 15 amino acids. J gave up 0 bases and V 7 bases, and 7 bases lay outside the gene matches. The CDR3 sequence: CASTGRGGSSYEQYF. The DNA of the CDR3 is TGTGCCAGCACGGGGCGGGGGGGCTCCTCCTACGAGCAGTACTTC.

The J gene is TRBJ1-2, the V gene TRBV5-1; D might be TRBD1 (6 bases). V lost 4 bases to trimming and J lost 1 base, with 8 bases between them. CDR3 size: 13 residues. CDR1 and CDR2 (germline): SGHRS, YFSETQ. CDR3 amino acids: CASSPDSNYGYTF. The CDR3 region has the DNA TGCGCCAGCAGCCCGGACAGTAACTATGGCTACACCTTC.

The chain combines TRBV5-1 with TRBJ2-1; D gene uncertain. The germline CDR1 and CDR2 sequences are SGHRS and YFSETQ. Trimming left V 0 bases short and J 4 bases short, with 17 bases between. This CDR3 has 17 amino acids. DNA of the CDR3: TGCGCCAGCAGCTTGGAGGCCTACACCATTAGTTACAATGAGCAGTTCTTC. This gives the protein CASSLEAYTISYNEQFF.

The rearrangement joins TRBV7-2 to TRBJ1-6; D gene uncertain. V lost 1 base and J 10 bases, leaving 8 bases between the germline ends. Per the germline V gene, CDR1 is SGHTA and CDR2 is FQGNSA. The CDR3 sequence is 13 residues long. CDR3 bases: TGTGCCAGCAGCTTAGGACAAACCTCACCCCTCCACTTT. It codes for CASSLGQTSPLHF.

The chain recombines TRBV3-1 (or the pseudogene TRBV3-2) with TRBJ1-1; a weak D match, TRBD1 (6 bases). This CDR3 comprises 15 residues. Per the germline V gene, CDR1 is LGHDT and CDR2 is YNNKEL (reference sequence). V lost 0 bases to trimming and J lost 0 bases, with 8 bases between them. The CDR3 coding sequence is TGTGCCAGCAGCCAAGATGGACAGATGAACACTGAAGCTTTCTTT. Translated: CASSQDGQMNTEAFF.

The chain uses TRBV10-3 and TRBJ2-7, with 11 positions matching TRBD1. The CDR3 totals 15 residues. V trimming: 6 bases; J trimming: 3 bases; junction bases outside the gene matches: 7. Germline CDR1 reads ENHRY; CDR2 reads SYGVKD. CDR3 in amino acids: CAISDPGQGVYEQYF. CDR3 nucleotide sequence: TGTGCCATCAGCGACCCGGGACAGGGGGTCTACGAGCAGTACTTC.

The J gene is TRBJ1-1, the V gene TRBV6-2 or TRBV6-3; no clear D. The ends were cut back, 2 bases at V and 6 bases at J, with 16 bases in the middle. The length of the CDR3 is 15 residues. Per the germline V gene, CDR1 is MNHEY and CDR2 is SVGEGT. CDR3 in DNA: TGTGCCAGCAGTTACAGCGGCAGGAGGAGGGCTGAAGCTTTCTTT. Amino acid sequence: CASSYSGRRRAEAFF.

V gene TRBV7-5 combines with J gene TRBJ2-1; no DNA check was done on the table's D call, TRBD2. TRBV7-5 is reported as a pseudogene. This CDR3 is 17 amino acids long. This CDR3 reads CARSFNGLAGGYNEQFF. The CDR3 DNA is TGTGCCAGAAGCTTTAACGGACTAGCGGGGGGCTACAATGAGCAGTTCTTC.

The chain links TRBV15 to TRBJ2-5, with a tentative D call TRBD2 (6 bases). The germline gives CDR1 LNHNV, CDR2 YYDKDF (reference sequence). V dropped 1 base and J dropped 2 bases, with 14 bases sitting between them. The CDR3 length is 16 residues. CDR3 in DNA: TGTGCCACCAGCAGAGCCCGCGGGGTAGGGCAAGAGACCCAGTACTTC. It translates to CATSRARGVGQETQYF.

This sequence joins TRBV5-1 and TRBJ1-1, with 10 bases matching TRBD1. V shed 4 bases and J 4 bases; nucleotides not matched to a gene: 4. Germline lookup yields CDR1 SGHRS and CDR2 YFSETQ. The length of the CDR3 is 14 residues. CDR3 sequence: CASSARTGGTEAFF. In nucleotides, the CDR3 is TGCGCCAGCAGCGCACGGACAGGGGGCACTGAAGCTTTCTTT. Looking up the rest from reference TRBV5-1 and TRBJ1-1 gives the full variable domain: KAGVTQTPRYLIKTRGQQVTLSCSPISGHRSVSWYQQTPGQGLQFLFEYFSETQRNKGNFPGRFSGRQFSNSRSEMNVSTLELGDSALYLCASSARTGGTEAFFGQGTRLTVV.

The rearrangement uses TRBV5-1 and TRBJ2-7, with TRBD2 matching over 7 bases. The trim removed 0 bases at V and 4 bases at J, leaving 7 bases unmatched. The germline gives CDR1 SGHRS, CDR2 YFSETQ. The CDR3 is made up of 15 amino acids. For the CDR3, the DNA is TGCGCCAGCAGCTTGGAGGCGGGAGCCCCTTACGAGCAGTACTTC. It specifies CASSLEAGAPYEQYF.

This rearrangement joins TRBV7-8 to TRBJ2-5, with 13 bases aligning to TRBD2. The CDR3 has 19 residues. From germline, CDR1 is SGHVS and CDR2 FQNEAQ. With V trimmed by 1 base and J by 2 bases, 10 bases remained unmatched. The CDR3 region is CASSLGRIAGLAGQETQYF. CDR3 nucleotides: TGTGCCAGCAGCTTAGGTCGAATAGCGGGACTAGCGGGACAAGAGACCCAGTACTTC.

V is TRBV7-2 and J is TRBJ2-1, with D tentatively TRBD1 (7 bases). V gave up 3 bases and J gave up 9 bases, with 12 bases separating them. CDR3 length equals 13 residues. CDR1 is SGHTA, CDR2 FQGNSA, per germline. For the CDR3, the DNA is TGTGCCAGCAGCTTCCAGGGGGGCGGTGAGCAGTTCTTC. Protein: CASSFQGGGEQFF.